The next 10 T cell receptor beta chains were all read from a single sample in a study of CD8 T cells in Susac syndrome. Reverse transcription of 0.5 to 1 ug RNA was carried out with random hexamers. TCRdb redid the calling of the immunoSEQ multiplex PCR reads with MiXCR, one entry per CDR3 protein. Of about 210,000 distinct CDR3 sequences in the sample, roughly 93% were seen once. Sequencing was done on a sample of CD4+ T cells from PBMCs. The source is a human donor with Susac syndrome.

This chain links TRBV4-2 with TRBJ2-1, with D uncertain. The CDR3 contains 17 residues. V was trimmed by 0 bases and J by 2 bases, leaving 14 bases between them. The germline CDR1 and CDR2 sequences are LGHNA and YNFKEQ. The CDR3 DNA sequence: TGTGCCAGCAGCCAAGAGCTATCGGGTGGGCCCTACAATGAGCAGTTCTTC. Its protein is CASSQELSGGPYNEQFF.

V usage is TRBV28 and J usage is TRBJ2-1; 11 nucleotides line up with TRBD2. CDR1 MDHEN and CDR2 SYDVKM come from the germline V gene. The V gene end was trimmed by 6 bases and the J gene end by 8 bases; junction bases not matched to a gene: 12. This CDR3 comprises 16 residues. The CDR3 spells CASSSFTSGGGDEQFF. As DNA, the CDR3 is TGTGCCAGCAGCTCCTTTACTAGCGGGGGAGGGGATGAGCAGTTCTTC. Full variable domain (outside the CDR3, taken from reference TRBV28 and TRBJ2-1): DVKVTQSSRYLVKRTGEKVFLECVQDMDHENMFWYRQDPGLGLRLIYFSYDVKMKEKGDIPEGYSVSREKKERFSLILESASTNQTSMYLCASSSFTSGGGDEQFFGPGTRLTVL.

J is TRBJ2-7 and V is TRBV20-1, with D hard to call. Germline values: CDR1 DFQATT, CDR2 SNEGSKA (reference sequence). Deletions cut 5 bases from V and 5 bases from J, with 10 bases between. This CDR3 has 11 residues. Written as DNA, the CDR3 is TGCAGTGCTCCGCGAAGCGACGAGCAGTACTTC. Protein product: CSAPRSDEQYF.

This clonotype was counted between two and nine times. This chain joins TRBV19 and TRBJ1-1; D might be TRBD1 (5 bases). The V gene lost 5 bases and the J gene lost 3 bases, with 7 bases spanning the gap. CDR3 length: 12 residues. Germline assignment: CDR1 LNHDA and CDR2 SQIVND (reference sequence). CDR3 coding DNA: TGTGCCAGTAGTGGCAGGGACACTGAAGCTTTCTTT. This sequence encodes CASSGRDTEAFF.

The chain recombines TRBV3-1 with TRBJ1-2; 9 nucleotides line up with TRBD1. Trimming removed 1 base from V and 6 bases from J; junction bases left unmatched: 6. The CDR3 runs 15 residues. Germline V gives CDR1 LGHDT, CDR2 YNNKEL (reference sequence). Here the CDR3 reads CASSQGTGGVDGYTF. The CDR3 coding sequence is TGTGCCAGCAGCCAAGGTACAGGGGGCGTTGATGGCTACACCTTC.

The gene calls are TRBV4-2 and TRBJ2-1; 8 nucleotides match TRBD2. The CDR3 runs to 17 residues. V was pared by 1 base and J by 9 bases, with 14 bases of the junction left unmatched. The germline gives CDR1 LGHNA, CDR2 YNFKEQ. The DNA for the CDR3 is TGTGCCAGCAGCCAAGCCCTCGGTGTGGGGCGGGGGGTTGAGCAGTTCTTC. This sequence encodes CASSQALGVGRGVEQFF.

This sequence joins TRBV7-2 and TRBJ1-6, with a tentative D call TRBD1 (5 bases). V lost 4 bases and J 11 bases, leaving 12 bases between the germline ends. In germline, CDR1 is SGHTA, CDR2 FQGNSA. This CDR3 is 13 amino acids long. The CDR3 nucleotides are TGTGCCAGCAGCTCGCCACCAGGGACACCCCTCCACTTT. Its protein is CASSSPPGTPLHF.

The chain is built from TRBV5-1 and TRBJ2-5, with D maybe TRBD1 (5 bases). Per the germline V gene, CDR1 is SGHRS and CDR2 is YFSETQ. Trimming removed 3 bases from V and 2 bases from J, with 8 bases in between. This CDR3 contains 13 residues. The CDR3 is CASSSDTQETQYF. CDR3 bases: TGCGCCAGCAGCTCGGACACGCAAGAGACCCAGTACTTC.

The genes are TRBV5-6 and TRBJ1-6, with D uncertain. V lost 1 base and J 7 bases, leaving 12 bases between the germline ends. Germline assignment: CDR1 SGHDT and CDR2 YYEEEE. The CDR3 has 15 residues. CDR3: CASSLSLGWNSPLHF. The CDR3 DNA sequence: TGTGCCAGCAGCTTGAGTCTGGGGTGGAATTCACCCCTCCACTTT.

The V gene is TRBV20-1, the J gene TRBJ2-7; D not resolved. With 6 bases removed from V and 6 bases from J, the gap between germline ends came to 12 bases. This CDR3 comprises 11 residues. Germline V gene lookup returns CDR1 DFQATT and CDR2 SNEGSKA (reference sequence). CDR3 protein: CSARTVGEQYF. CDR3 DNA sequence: TGCAGTGCGCGTACGGTAGGCGAGCAGTACTTC.